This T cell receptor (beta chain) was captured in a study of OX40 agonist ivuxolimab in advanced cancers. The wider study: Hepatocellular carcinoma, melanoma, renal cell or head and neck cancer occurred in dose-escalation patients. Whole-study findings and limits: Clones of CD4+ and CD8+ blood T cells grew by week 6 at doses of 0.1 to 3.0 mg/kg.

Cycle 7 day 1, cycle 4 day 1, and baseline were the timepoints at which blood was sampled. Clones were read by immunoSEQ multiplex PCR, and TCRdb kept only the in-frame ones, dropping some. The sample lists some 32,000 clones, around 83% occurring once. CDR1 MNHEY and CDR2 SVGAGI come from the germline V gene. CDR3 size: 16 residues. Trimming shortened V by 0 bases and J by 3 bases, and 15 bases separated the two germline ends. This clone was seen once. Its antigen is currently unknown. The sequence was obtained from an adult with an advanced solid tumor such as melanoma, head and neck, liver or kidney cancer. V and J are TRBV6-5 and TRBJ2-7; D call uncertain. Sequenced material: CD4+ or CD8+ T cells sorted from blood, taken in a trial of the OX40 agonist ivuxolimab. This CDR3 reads CASSYSRVLSGYEQYF. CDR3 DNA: TGTGCCAGCAGTTACTCTCGGGTTCTCTCGGGCTACGAGCAGTACTTC.